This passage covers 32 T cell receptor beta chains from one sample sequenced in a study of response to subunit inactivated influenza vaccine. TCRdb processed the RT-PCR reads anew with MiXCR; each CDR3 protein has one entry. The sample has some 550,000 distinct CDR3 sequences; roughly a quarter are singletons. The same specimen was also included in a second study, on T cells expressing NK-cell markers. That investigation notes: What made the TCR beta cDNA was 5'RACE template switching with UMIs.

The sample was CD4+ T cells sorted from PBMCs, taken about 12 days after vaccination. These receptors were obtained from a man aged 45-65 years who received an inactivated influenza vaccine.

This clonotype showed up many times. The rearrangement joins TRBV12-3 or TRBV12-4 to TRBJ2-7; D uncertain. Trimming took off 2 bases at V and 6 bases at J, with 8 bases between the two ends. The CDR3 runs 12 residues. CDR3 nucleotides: TGTGCCAGCAGTTTATCCGGTGGCGAGCAGTACTTC. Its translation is CASSLSGGEQYF.

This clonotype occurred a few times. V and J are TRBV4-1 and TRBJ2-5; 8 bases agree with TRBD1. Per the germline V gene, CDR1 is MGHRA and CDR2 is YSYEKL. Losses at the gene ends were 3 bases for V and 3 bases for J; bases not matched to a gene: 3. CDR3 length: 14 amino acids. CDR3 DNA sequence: TGCGCCAGCAGCCAGATGACAGGGGAAGAGACCCAGTACTTC. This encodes CASSQMTGEETQYF.

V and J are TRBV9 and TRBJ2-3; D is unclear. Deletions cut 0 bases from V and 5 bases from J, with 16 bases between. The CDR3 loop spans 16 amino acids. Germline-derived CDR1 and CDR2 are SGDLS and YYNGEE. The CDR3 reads CASSVAGGSYIDTQYF. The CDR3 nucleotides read TGTGCCAGCAGCGTAGCTGGCGGCTCCTACATAGATACGCAGTATTTT.

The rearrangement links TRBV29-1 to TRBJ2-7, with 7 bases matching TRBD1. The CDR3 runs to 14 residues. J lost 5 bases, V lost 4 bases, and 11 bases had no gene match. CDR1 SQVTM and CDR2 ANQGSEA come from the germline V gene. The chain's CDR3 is CSVVRTGMSDEQYF. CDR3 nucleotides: TGCAGCGTTGTCCGGACAGGAATGTCCGACGAGCAGTACTTC.

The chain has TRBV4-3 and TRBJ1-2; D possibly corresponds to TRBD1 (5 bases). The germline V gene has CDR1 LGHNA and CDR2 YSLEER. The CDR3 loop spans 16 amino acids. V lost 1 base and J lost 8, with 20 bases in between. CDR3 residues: CASSQGRTRARSGYTF. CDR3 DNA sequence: TGCGCCAGCAGCCAAGGCCGGACCAGGGCTCGGTCGGGCTACACCTTC.

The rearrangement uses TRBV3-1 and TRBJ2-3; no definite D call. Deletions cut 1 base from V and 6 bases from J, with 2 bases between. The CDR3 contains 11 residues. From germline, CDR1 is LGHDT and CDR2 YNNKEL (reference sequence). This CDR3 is CASSQVDTQYF. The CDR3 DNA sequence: TGTGCCAGCAGCCAAGTGGATACGCAGTATTTT.

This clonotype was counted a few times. This CDR3 reads CASSLRGSEETQYF. CDR3 coding DNA: TGTGCCAGCAGTTTAAGGGGGTCAGAGGAGACCCAGTACTTC. The J gene is TRBJ2-5, the V gene TRBV12-3 or TRBV12-4, with D maybe TRBD1 (6 bases). The CDR3 runs to 14 residues. V was cut by 2 bases and J by 5 bases, with 12 bases left in between.

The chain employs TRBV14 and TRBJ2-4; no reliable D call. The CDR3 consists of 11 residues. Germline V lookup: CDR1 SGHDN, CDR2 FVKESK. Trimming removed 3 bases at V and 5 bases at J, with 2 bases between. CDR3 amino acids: CASSQENIQYF. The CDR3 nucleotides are TGTGCCAGCAGCCAGGAAAACATTCAGTACTTC.

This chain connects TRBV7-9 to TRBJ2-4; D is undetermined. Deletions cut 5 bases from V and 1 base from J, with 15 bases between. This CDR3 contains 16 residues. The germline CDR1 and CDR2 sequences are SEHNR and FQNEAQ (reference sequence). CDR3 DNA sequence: TGTGCCAGCAGCGCCTTCAGAAGAGACGCCAAAAACATTCAGTACTTC. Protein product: CASSAFRRDAKNIQYF.

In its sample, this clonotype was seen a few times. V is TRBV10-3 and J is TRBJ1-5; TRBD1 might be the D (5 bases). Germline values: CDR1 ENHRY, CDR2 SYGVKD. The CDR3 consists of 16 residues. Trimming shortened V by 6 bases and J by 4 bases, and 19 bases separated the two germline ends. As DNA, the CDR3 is TGTGCCATCAGCACAACACCCATCAGGGATAATCAGCCCCAGCATTTT. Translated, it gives CAISTTPIRDNQPQHF.

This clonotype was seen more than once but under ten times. Here the CDR3 reads CASSFGRDYGYTF. The CDR3 region has the DNA TGTGCCAGCAGTTTCGGCAGGGACTATGGCTACACCTTC. This chain uses TRBV12-3 or TRBV12-4 with TRBJ1-2; D is perhaps TRBD1 (5 bases). The CDR3 runs to 13 residues. V was cut by 3 bases and J by 3 bases, with 8 bases left in between.

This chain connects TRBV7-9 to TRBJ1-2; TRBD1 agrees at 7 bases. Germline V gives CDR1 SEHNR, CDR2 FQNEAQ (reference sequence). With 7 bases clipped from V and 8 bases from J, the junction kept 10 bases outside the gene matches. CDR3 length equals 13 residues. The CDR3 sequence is CASTDRVLDGYTF. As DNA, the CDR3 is TGTGCCAGCACTGACAGGGTCCTGGACGGCTACACCTTC.

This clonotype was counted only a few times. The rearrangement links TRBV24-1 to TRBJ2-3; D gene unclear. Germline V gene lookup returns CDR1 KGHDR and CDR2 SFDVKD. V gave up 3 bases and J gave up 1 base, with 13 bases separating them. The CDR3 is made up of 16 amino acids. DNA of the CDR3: TGTGCCACCAGTGATCCAGACCAACACCGCACAGATACGCAGTATTTT. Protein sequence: CATSDPDQHRTDTQYF.

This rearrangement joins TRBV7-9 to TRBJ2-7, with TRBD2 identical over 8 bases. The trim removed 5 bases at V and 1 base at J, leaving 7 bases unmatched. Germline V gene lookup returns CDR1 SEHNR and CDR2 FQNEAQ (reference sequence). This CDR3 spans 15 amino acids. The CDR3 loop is CASSPIAGYSYEQYF. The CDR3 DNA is TGTGCCAGCAGCCCTATAGCGGGATATTCCTACGAGCAGTACTTC.

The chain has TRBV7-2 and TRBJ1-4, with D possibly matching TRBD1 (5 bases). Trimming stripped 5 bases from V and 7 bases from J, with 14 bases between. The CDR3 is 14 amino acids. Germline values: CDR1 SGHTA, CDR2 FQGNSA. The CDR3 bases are TGTGCCAGCAGCCCCGGGACGGTTGGTGAAAAACTGTTTTTT. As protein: CASSPGTVGEKLFF.

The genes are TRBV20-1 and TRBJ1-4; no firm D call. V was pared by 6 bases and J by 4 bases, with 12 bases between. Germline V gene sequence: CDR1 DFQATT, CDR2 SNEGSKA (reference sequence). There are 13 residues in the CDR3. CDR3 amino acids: CSARPSFNEKLFF. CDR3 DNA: TGCAGTGCCAGGCCCAGCTTTAATGAAAAACTGTTTTTT.

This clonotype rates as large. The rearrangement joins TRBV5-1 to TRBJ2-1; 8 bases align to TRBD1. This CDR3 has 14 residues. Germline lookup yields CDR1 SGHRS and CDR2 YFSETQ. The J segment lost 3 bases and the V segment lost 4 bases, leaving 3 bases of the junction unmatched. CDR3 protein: CASSGGTGYNEQFF. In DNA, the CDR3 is TGCGCCAGCAGCGGTGGGACAGGCTACAATGAGCAGTTCTTC.

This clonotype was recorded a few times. CDR3 sequence (DNA): TGTGCCATCAGTGAGAAGACAGGGAACAACTATGGCTACACCTTC. Translating gives CAISEKTGNNYGYTF. V is TRBV10-3 and J is TRBJ1-2; 7 bases agree with TRBD1. The CDR3 length is 15 residues. Trimming took 2 bases from V and 2 from J; bases not matched to a gene: 5. Germline assignment: CDR1 ENHRY and CDR2 SYGVKD.

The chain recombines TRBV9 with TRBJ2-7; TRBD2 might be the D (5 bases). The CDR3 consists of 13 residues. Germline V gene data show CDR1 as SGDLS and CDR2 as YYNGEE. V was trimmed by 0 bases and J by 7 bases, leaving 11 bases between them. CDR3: CASSVEGPGEQYF. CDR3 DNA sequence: TGTGCCAGCAGCGTAGAAGGGCCGGGGGAGCAGTACTTC.

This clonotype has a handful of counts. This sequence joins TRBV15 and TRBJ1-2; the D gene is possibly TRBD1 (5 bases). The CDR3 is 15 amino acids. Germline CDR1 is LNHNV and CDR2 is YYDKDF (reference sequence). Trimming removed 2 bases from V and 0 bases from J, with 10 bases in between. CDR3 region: CATSRRDGPNYGYTF. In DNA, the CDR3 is TGTGCCACCAGCAGAAGGGACGGCCCTAACTATGGCTACACCTTC. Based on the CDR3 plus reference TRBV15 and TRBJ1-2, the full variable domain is DAMVIQNPRYQVTQFGKPVTLSCSQTLNHNVMYWYQQKSSQAPKLLFHYYDKDFNNEADTPDNFQSRRPNTSFCFLDIRSPGLGDTAMYLCATSRRDGPNYGYTFGSGTRLTVV.

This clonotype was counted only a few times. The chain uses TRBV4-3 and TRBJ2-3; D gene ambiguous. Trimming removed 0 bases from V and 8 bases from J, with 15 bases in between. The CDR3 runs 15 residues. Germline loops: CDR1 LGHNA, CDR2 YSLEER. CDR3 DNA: TGCGCCAGCAGCCAAGAAGACTCGACCAAGGGTACGCAGTATTTT. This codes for CASSQEDSTKGTQYF.

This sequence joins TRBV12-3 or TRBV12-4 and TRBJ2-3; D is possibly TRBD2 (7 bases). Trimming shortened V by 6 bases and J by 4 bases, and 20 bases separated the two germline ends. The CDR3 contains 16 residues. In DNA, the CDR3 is TGTGCCAGCAGCCAGCCCCGGGGGGCGGGGGCAGATACGCAGTATTTT. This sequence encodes CASSQPRGAGADTQYF.

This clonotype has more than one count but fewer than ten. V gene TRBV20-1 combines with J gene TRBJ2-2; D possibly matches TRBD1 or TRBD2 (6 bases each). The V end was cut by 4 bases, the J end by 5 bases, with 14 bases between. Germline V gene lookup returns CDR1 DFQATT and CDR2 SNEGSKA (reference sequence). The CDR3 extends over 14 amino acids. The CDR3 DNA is TGCAGTGCTAAAAAGACGGGGGCGACCGGGGAGCTGTTTTTT. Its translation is CSAKKTGATGELFF.

The CDR3 nucleotides read TGTGCCAGCAGCTACCTGGGACAGGCAAGCTCTGGGGCCAACGTCCTGACTTTC. Amino acids: CASSYLGQASSGANVLTF. The chain recombines TRBV11-2 with TRBJ2-6; TRBD1 matches 8 bases. With 4 bases clipped from V and 0 bases from J, the junction kept 8 bases outside the gene matches. Germline assignment: CDR1 SGHAT and CDR2 FQNNGV. This CDR3 is 18 amino acids long.

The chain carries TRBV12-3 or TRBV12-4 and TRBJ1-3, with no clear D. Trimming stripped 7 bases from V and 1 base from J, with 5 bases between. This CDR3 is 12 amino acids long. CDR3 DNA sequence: TGTGCCAGCACTAAGTCTGGAAACACCATATATTTT. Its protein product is CASTKSGNTIYF.

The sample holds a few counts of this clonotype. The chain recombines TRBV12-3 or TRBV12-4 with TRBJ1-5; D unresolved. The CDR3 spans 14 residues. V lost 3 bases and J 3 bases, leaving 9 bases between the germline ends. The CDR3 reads CASSFGQLNQPQHF. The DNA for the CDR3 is TGTGCCAGCAGTTTCGGGCAGCTCAATCAGCCCCAGCATTTT.

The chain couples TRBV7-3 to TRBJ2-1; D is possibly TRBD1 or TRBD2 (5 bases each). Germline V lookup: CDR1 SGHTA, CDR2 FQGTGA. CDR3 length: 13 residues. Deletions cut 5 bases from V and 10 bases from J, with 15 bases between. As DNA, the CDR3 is TGTGCCAGCAGCGCCACGCCGGGACCCGAGCAGTTCTTC. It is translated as CASSATPGPEQFF.

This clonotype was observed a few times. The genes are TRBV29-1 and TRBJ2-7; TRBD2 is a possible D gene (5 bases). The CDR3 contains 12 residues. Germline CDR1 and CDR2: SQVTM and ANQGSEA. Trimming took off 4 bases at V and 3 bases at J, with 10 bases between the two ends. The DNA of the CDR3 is TGCAGCGTTGGGGGAGCTGGCTACGAGCAGTACTTC. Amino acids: CSVGGAGYEQYF.

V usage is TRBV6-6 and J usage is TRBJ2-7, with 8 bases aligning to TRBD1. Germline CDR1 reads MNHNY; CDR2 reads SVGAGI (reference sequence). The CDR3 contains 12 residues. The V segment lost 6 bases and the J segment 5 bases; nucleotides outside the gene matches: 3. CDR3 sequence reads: CASSDRGDEQYF. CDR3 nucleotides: TGTGCCAGCAGCGACAGGGGCGACGAGCAGTACTTC.

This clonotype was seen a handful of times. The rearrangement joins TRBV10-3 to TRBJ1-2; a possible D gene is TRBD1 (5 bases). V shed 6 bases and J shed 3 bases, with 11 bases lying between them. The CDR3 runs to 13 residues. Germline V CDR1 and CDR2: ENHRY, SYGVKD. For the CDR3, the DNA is TGTGCCATCAGCGGGGACGGGTACTATGGCTACACCTTC. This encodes CAISGDGYYGYTF.

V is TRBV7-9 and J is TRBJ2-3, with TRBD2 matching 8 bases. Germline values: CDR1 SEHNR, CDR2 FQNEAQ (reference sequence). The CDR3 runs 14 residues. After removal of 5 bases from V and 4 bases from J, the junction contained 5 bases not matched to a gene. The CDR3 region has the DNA TGTGCCAGCAGCACGGGACTAGTGGCAGATACGCAGTATTTT. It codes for CASSTGLVADTQYF.

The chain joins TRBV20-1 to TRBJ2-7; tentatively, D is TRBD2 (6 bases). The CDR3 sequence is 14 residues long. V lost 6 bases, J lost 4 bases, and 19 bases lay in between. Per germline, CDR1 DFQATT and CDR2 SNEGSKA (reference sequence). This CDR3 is CSATRNEEGYEQYF. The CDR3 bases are TGCAGTGCAACGAGGAATGAGGAGGGTTACGAGCAGTACTTC.